The source of this TCR beta chain is a study of neurological immune-mediated disorders. Study-wide findings and caveats: The greatest TCR clonal expansion appeared in HTLV-1-associated myelopathy and the smallest, falling below healthy controls, in multiple sclerosis. Expanded clones shared no CDR3 amino acid sequences across subjects, suggesting private repertoires in all groups.

Sorted libraries were made with some 930,000 CD4+ or CD8+ T cells. At least ten counts were recorded for this clonotype. What it binds is unknown. Synthesis of cDNA was performed by 5'RACE using 10-nucleotide random UMIs. MiXCR was run by TCRdb on the 5' RACE reads, yielding one entry per CDR3 protein. This sample yields about 21,000 distinct CDR3 sequences, of which roughly 6.2% are seen a single time; 40% to 45% belongs to the top ten. The clonotype comes from a man in his late teens or twenties in good health. Sequenced material: CD8+ T cells from blood.

CDR3 in amino acids: CASSPGTMNTEAFF. The CDR3 DNA is TGCGCCAGCAGCCCCGGGACCATGAACACTGAAGCTTTCTTT. The chain couples TRBV5-1 to TRBJ1-1, with D possibly being TRBD1 (5 bases). The ends were cut back, 4 bases at V and 0 bases at J, with 10 bases in the middle. The CDR3 spans 14 residues. CDR1 and CDR2 (germline): SGHRS, YFSETQ.